These T cell receptor beta chains were read from a single sample in a study of cytomegalovirus exposure and HLA in healthy donors. Sequencing used immunoSEQ multiplex PCR; TCRdb keeps in-frame clones, though not all of them. Among approximately 200,000 clones listed, roughly 83% were seen once. The sequenced material came from PBMCs. All receptors come from a girl aged 10 to 17 in good health and CMV-seronegative. The conserved cysteine and the conserved F or W are not part of the CDR3 here. A D gene is named only where the DNA matches it firmly.

v_gene	j_gene	d_gene	CDR3aa
TRBV10-3	TRBJ2-7	.	ATGSSVYEQY
TRBV27	TRBJ2-7	TRBD2	ASSFSGVGEWEQY
TRBV9	TRBJ1-2	.	ASSGERGYT
TRBV30	TRBJ2-1	.	AWSGSAGYNEQF
TRBV28	TRBJ1-1	TRBD1	ASSSDQGGLGAEAF
TRBV7-2	TRBJ1-2	TRBD1	ASSFLGTANYGYT
TRBV4-2	TRBJ2-3	TRBD2	ASSQERREGGRITDTQY
TRBV7-9	TRBJ2-7	TRBD1	ASSDVTQGPLYEQY
TRBV30	TRBJ1-5	.	AWGLGNQPQH
TRBV7-2	TRBJ2-4	.	ASSSRGTLAKNIQY
TRBV28	TRBJ1-1	TRBD1	ASSPGQGLTEAF
TRBV30	TRBJ1-2	.	AWSKGSVSGGYT
TRBV4-2	TRBJ2-2	TRBD1	ASSQVGQGRDTGELF
TRBV30	TRBJ1-6	.	AWSPQGSSANSPLH
TRBV28	TRBJ2-3	TRBD2	ASSSSGTSGRALDTQY
TRBV5-4	TRBJ2-5	.	ASSRQGGQETQY
TRBV7-3	TRBJ2-1	TRBD2	ASSPYGTSGLNEQF
TRBV5-8	TRBJ2-1	TRBD1	ASNSGQGNFNEQF
TRBV27	TRBJ2-5	TRBD2	ASSFSSGGQTQY
TRBV28	TRBJ1-1	TRBD1	ASSFGGTGTEAF
TRBV5-1	TRBJ1-2	TRBD1	ASSLLQGEGYT
TRBV28	TRBJ2-3	TRBD2	AAELAGGTDTQY
TRBV19	TRBJ1-1	.	ASEDKRANTEAF
TRBV18	TRBJ1-6	TRBD1	ASSPTRQGNSYNSPLH
TRBV28	TRBJ2-7	.	ASSLGYEQY
TRBV5-1	TRBJ1-2	.	ASSRGGTYGYT
TRBV30	TRBJ2-7	.	AWSSGTYEQY
TRBV15	TRBJ1-2	.	ATSRDGGAGRDGYT
TRBV28	TRBJ2-1	TRBD2	ASSYPPNLSGKGEPYNEQF
TRBV5-4	TRBJ2-3	.	ASSYPGIRTDTQY
TRBV5-6	TRBJ1-5	.	ASSLLTESNQPQH
TRBV11-2	TRBJ2-7	TRBD2	ASSSRTSGSYEQY
TRBV28	TRBJ2-7	.	ASQGYEQY
TRBV27	TRBJ2-7	TRBD1	ASSYKTGYNYEQY
TRBV4-2	TRBJ1-6	.	ASSQDYTISPLH
TRBV5-6	TRBJ2-5	.	ASSFVDQETQY
TRBV9	TRBJ2-2	.	AGQGSATGELF
TRBV9	TRBJ2-3	.	ASSVVPGAADTQY
TRBV7-2	TRBJ1-3	.	ASRQVSGNTIY
TRBV19	TRBJ2-3	TRBD2	ASRERGTTDTQY
TRBV4-1	TRBJ2-4	TRBD1	ASSQPGTGKNIQY
TRBV13	TRBJ2-1	TRBD1	ASSPRTGHNEQF
TRBV5-1	TRBJ2-1	TRBD1	ASSFGDSSYNEQF
TRBV7-9	TRBJ1-1	TRBD1	ASSLGTGGRAF
TRBV19	TRBJ1-1	TRBD1	ASSSPGQGGTEAF
TRBV5-1	TRBJ2-5	.	ASRSNSQETQY
TRBV7-9	TRBJ2-7	.	ASSPDSPYEQY
TRBV7-2	TRBJ2-7	TRBD2	ASSLVWTSGGLVDEQY
TRBV30	TRBJ1-1	.	AWSGWQGNTEAF